These 12 T cell receptor beta chains were sequenced from one sample in a study of identical twins. TCRdb redid the calling of the 5' RACE reads with MiXCR, one entry per CDR3 protein. The sample comprises about 470,000 distinct CDR3 sequences, more than 20% of which are singletons, and about 2.7% rests with the top ten. The same sample was also studied in work on T cells expressing NK-cell markers.

The sample comprised CD4+ T cells sorted from blood. Source of these receptors: a woman in her late teens or twenties in good health.

The chain joins TRBV7-2 to TRBJ2-1, with a tentative D call TRBD2 (6 bases). Trimming removed 9 bases at V and 3 bases at J, with 9 bases between. There are 12 residues in the CDR3. CDR1 is SGHTA, CDR2 FQGNSA, per germline. CDR3 in DNA: TGTGCCAGTAGCGGCAACTACAATGAGCAGTTCTTC. It is translated as CASSGNYNEQFF.

The chain recombines TRBV9 with TRBJ2-2, with 7 bases aligning to TRBD1. The germline V gene has CDR1 SGDLS and CDR2 YYNGEE. V lost 3 bases, J lost 5 bases, and 4 bases stayed unmatched. The CDR3 is 14 amino acids. CDR3 protein: CASSEGQQTGELFF. The CDR3 nucleotides are TGTGCCAGCAGCGAGGGACAGCAGACCGGGGAGCTGTTTTTT.

This clonotype has a handful of counts. V gene TRBV6-5 combines with J gene TRBJ1-4, with no clear D. Germline V gives CDR1 MNHEY, CDR2 SVGAGI. Trimming cost V 3 bases and J 5 bases, with 10 bases left between them. The length of the CDR3 is 14 residues. CDR3 sequence: CASSYKGENEKLFF. The CDR3 nucleotides read TGTGCCAGCAGTTATAAGGGAGAAAATGAAAAACTGTTTTTT.

This clonotype was seen only a few times. Sequence at one end of the junction differs from germline and may be a read error. CDR3 amino acids: CSVAGANIEAFF. DNA of the CDR3: TGCAGCGTTGCGGGGGCGAACATTGAAGCTTTCTTT. This chain links TRBV29-1 with TRBJ1-1; weak D call: TRBD1 (6 bases). The CDR3 covers 12 residues. The germline V gene encodes CDR1 SQVTM and CDR2 ANQGSEA.

This clonotype came up a few times. This rearrangement joins TRBV5-1 to TRBJ2-3, with 7 bases that match TRBD2. Germline V gene lookup returns CDR1 SGHRS and CDR2 YFSETQ. Unmatched junction bases numbered 9, after V lost 4 bases and J lost 4 bases. CDR3 length equals 15 residues. The CDR3 region is CASSPVGGSADTQYF. For the CDR3, the DNA is TGCGCCAGCAGCCCCGTGGGCGGGAGCGCAGATACGCAGTATTTT.

The genes are TRBV12-3 or TRBV12-4 and TRBJ2-5; 10 bases match TRBD2. V shed 7 bases and J 5 bases; nucleotides not matched to a gene: 4. The CDR3 covers 13 residues. The CDR3 spells CASNLSGGETQYF. CDR3 nucleotide sequence: TGTGCCAGCAACCTTAGCGGGGGGGAGACCCAGTACTTC.

This rearrangement joins TRBV5-6 to TRBJ2-2, with TRBD1 identical over 8 bases. Losses at the gene ends were 4 bases for V and 6 bases for J; bases not matched to a gene: 8. The germline V gene has CDR1 SGHDT and CDR2 YYEEEE. This CDR3 has 15 residues. CDR3 residues: CASSLGRGRSGELFF. The CDR3 nucleotides read TGTGCCAGCAGCCTGGGCAGGGGGCGCTCCGGGGAGCTGTTTTTT.

CDR3 region: CASSVRGDTQYF. The CDR3 DNA is TGTGCCAGCAGTGTCCGGGGAGATACGCAGTATTTT. The rearrangement uses TRBV6-1 and TRBJ2-3; a possible D gene is TRBD2 (5 bases). Trimming stripped 4 bases from V and 5 bases from J, with 7 bases between. The V gene's germline CDR1 is MNHNS and CDR2 SASEGT. The CDR3 is 12 amino acids.

This clonotype was seen a few times. The chain uses TRBV3-1 and TRBJ1-1; no definite D call. Deletions cut 4 bases from V and 1 base from J, with 10 bases between. Germline V gene lookup returns CDR1 LGHDT and CDR2 YNNKEL (reference sequence). CDR3 length: 14 residues. Written as DNA, the CDR3 is TGTGCCAGCAGCCCTAGGCTTGGGAACACTGAAGCTTTCTTT. Protein sequence: CASSPRLGNTEAFF.

This clonotype came up a few times. The genes are TRBV7-3 and TRBJ1-1, with a tentative D call TRBD1 (5 bases). Per germline, CDR1 SGHTA and CDR2 FQGTGA. Trimming removed 4 bases from V and 2 bases from J, with 14 bases in between. The CDR3 contains 15 residues. Here the CDR3 DNA reads TGTGCCAGCAGCTCCCTTGGGGGAATTAACACTGAAGCTTTCTTT. Translated, it gives CASSSLGGINTEAFF.

The chain links TRBV7-6 to TRBJ2-1; 7 nucleotides line up with TRBD1. The V segment lost 2 bases and the J segment 1 base; nucleotides outside the gene matches: 5. In germline, CDR1 is SGHVS, CDR2 FNYEAQ. The CDR3 has 16 amino acids. Written as DNA, the CDR3 is TGTGCCAGCAGCTTAAGGGCCAGGGGGTCCTACAATGAGCAGTTCTTC. This gives the protein CASSLRARGSYNEQFF.

The rearrangement uses TRBV4-2 and TRBJ2-7, with TRBD2 matching over 12 bases. Germline V CDR1 and CDR2: LGHNA, YNFKEQ. The CDR3 is 18 residues long. Losses at the gene ends were 1 base for V and 6 bases for J; bases not matched to a gene: 13. The CDR3: CASSQGGLAGTHPTEQYF. Here the CDR3 DNA reads TGTGCCAGCAGCCAAGGAGGACTAGCGGGGACCCATCCCACCGAGCAGTACTTC.